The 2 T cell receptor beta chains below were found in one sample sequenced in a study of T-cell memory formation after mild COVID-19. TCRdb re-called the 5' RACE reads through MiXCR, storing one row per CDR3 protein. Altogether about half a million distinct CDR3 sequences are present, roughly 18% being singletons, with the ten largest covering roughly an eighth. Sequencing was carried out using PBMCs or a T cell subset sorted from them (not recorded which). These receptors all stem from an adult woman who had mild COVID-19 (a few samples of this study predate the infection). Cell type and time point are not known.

CDR3 nucleotide sequence: TGTGCCAGCACCCCCCGTAGCGCTAGCAATGAGCAGTTCTTC. Protein: CASTPRSASNEQFF. The chain links TRBV7-9 to TRBJ2-1; maybe TRBD2 (5 bases). CDR1 is SEHNR, CDR2 FQNEAQ, per germline (reference sequence). V was pared by 7 bases and J by 6 bases, with 16 bases between. This CDR3 has 14 residues.

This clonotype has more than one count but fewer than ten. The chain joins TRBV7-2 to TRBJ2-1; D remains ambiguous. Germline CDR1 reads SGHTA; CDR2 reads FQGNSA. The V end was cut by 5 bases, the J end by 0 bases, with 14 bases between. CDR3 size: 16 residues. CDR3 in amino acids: CASSTLGGSSYNEQFF. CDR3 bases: TGTGCCAGCAGCACTCTCGGTGGTAGCTCCTACAATGAGCAGTTCTTC.